The 11 T cell receptor beta chains listed next were all sequenced from one sample in a study of blood T cell repertoires in COVID-19. Generated by immunoSEQ multiplex PCR, the TCRdb table keeps only in-frame clones and is missing some. The profile shows fewer than 150,000 clones, about 89% of them singletons. Source material: peripheral blood. The receptors stem from a woman aged 70-85 years with acute or convalescent COVID-19.

The rearrangement links TRBV15 to TRBJ2-3, with 11 bases matching TRBD2. The ends lost 6 bases at V and 4 bases at J; junction bases unmatched: 3. This CDR3 is 14 amino acids long. CDR1 and CDR2 from the germline V gene are LNHNV and YYDKDF (reference sequence). CDR3 nucleotides: TGTGCCACCAGTAGCGGGGGGGCGGCAGATACGCAGTATTTT. The encoded protein is CATSSGGAADTQYF.

The rearrangement joins TRBV5-6 to TRBJ2-7, with 14 nucleotides matching TRBD2. CDR1 and CDR2 from the germline V gene are SGHDT and YYEEEE. The V and J ends lost 4 bases and 6 bases, in that order; junction bases with no gene match: 15. There are 18 residues in the CDR3. DNA for the CDR3: TGTGCCAGCAGCACCGGACTAGCGGGGGGCCTTGGGTTAGGCGAGCAGTACTTC. Translated, it gives CASSTGLAGGLGLGEQYF.

V is TRBV20-1 and J is TRBJ1-2, with a tentative D call TRBD1 (6 bases). Trimming took 8 bases from V and 4 from J, leaving 11 bases between them. This CDR3 spans 11 amino acids. Germline V gene sequence: CDR1 DFQATT, CDR2 SNEGSKA (reference sequence). CDR3 DNA sequence: TGCAGTCCAGAAGGGGGCTATGGCTACACCTTC. This encodes CSPEGGYGYTF.

The CDR3 DNA sequence: TGTGCCAGTGACTATACAGGGTTACAGCCCCAGCATTTT. Translation gives CASDYTGLQPQHF. This chain joins TRBV19 and TRBJ1-5, with D possibly matching TRBD1 (6 bases). Germline loops: CDR1 LNHDA, CDR2 SQIVND (reference sequence). Between the trimmed V and J ends, which lost 8 bases and 7 bases, there was a span of 15 bases. The CDR3 extends over 13 amino acids. Together with reference TRBV19 and TRBJ1-5, the CDR3 gives the full variable domain: DGGITQSPKYLFRKEGQNVTLSCEQNLNHDAMYWYRQDPGQGLRLIYYSQIVNDFQKGDIAEGYSVSREKKESFPLTVTSAQKNPTAFYLCASDYTGLQPQHFGDGTRLSIL.

The chain carries TRBV7-9 and TRBJ2-7, with D maybe TRBD2 (5 bases). With 1 base removed from V and 3 bases from J, the gap between germline ends came to 7 bases. Germline V gene sequence: CDR1 SEHNR, CDR2 FQNEAQ (reference sequence). The CDR3 totals 13 residues. The CDR3 DNA is TGTGCCAGCAGCTTAGTCGGGGTCTACGAGCAGTACTTC. This gives the protein CASSLVGVYEQYF.

The genes are TRBV10-3 and TRBJ1-2; D may be TRBD1 (5 bases). Germline CDR1 and CDR2: ENHRY and SYGVKD. The length of the CDR3 is 14 residues. V lost 8 bases and J 1 base, leaving 14 bases between the germline ends. The CDR3: CAIGGWDGNYGYTF. DNA for the CDR3: TGTGCCATCGGGGGGTGGGACGGTAACTATGGCTACACCTTC.

The genes are TRBV2 and TRBJ1-2; the match to TRBD1 covers 9 bases. The CDR3 loop spans 14 amino acids. V was pared by 3 bases and J by 8 bases, with 7 bases of the junction left unmatched. The germline CDR1 and CDR2 sequences are SNHLY and FYNNEI. DNA for the CDR3: TGTGCCAGCAGTGAGGAGGGACAGGGCGGAGGCTACACCTTC. It specifies CASSEEGQGGGYTF. The full variable domain, with the rest looked up from reference TRBV2 and TRBJ1-2, is EPEVTQTPSHQVTQMGQEVILRCVPISNHLYFYWYRQILGQKVEFLVSFYNNEISEKSEIFDDQFSVERPDGSNFTLKIRSTKLEDSAMYFCASSEEGQGGGYTFGSGTRLTVV.

This clone came up a few times. The V and J genes are TRBV30 and TRBJ1-1, with a possible D match to TRBD1 (6 bases). The germline V gene encodes CDR1 GTSNPN and CDR2 SVGIG (reference sequence). CDR3 length: 13 residues. V lost 1 base and J lost 5, with 11 bases in between. The CDR3 protein is CAWSAIRGTEAFF. CDR3 bases: TGTGCCTGGAGTGCTATTAGGGGGACTGAAGCTTTCTTT.

CDR3 DNA: TGTGCCAGCAGCTTAGATTCGTTTCTCTCTGGAAACACCATATATTTT. Its protein product is CASSLDSFLSGNTIYF. V usage is TRBV11-2 and J usage is TRBJ1-3; D is uncertain. Germline values: CDR1 SGHAT, CDR2 FQNNGV. This CDR3 spans 16 amino acids. V was clipped by 0 bases and J by 0 bases, with 9 bases between them.

The chain recombines TRBV12-3 or TRBV12-4 with TRBJ2-5, with a tentative D call TRBD2 (5 bases). This CDR3 contains 13 residues. Trimming stripped 2 bases from V and 3 bases from J, with 7 bases between. CDR3 sequence: CASSLSGKETQYF. The CDR3 DNA reads as TGTGCCAGCAGTTTAAGCGGCAAAGAGACCCAGTACTTC.

The rearrangement joins TRBV5-1 to TRBJ1-3; D is ambiguous. Trimming removed 1 base from V and 0 bases from J, with 5 bases in between. The CDR3 loop spans 14 amino acids. Germline lookup yields CDR1 SGHRS and CDR2 YFSETQ. Here the CDR3 DNA reads TGCGCCAGCAGCTTGTCCCTCTCTGGAAACACCATATATTTT. The encoded protein is CASSLSLSGNTIYF.